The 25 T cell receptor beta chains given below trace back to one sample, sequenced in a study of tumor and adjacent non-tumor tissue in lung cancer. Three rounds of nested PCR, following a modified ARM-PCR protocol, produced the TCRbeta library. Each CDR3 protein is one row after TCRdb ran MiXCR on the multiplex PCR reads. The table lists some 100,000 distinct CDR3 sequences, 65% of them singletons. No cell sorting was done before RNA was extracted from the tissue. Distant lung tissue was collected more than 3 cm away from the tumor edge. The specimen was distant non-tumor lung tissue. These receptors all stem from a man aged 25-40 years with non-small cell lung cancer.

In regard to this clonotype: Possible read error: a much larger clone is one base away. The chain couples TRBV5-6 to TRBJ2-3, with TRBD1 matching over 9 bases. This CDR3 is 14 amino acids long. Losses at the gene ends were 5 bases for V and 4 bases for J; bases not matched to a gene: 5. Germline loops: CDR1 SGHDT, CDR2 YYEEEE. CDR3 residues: CASRLRDRADTQYF. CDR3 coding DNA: TGTGCCAGCAGACTACGGGACAGGGCAGATACGCAGTATTTT.

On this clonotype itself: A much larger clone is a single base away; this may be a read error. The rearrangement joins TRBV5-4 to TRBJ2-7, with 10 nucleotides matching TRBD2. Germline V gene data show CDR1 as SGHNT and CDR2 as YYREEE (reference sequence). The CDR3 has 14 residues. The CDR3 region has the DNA TGTGTCAGCAGCCCTAGCGGGAGTAGGAACGAGCAGTACTTC. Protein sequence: CVSSPSGSRNEQYF.

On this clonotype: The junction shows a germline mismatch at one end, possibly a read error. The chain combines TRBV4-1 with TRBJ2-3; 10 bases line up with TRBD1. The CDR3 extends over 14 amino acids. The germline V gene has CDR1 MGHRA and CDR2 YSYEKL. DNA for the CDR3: TGTGCCATCAGCCAGGGACAGGGGCACGATACGCAGTATTTT. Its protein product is CAISQGQGHDTQYF.

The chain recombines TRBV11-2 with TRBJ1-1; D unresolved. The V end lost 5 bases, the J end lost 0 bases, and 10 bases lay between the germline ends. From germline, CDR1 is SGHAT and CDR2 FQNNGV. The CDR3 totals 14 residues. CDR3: CASSRDEMNTEAFF. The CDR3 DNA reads TGTGCCAGCAGCCGGGATGAGATGAACACTGAAGCTTTCTTT.

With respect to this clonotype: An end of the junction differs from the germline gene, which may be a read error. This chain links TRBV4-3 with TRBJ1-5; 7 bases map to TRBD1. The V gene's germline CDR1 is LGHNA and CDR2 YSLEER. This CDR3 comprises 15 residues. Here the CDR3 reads CASTQDGGGGQPQHF. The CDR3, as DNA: TGCGCCAGCACCCAAGATGGAGGGGGCGGGCAGCCCCAGCATTTT.

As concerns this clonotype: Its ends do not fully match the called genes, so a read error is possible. The CDR3 coding sequence is TGCAGTGCTCCTCTACTGGGAGACGACTATGGCTGCACCTTC. It translates to CSAPLLGDDYGCTF. The chain recombines TRBV20-1 with TRBJ1-2; D not certain. This CDR3 contains 14 residues. Germline V gives CDR1 DFQATT, CDR2 SNEGSKA (reference sequence).

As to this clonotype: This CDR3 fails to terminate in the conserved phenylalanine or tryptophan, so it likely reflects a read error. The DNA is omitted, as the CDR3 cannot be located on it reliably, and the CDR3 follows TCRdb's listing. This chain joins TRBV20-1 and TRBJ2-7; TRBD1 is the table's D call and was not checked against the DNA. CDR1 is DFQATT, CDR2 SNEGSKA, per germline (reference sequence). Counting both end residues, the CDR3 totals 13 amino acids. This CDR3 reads CSARKNQGGEQYL.

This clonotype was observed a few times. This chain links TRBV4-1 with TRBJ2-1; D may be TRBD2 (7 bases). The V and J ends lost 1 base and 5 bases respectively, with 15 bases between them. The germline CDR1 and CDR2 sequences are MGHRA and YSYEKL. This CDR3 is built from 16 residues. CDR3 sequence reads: CASSQVGGGTNNEQFF. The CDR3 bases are TGCGCCAGCAGCCAAGTGGGGGGGGGCACCAACAATGAGCAGTTCTTC.

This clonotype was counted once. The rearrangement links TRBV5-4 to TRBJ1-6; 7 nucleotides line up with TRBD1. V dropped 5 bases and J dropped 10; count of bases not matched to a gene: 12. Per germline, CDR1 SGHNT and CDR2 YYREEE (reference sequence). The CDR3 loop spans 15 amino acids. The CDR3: CASSQAGTGESPLHF. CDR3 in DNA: TGTGCCAGCAGTCAGGCCGGCACAGGGGAATCACCCCTCCACTTT.

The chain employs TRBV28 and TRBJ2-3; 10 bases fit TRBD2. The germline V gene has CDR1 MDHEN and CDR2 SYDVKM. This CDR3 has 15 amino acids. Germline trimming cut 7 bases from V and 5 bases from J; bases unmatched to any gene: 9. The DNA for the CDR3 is TGTGCCAGCAATTCTAGCGGGAGATTGGGAGATACGCAGTATTTT. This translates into CASNSSGRLGDTQYF.

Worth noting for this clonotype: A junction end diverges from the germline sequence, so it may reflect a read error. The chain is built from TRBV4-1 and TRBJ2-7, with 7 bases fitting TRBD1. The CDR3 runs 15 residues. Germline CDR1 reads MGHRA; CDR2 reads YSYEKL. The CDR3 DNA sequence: TGCACCAGCAGCCAAGCGACAGGGAGCTCCTGCGAGCAGTACTTC. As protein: CTSSQATGSSCEQYF.

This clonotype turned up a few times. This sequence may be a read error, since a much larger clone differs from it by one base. The CDR3 nucleotides are TGCAGCGTTTCCACGGGCACTGAAGCTTTCTTT. Translating it yields CSVSTGTEAFF. This chain uses TRBV29-1 with TRBJ1-1; D not certain. Germline V CDR1 and CDR2: SQVTM, ANQGSEA. The CDR3 spans 11 residues. Trimming stripped 5 bases from V and 4 bases from J, with 8 bases between. The variable domain in full, with the rest retrieved from reference TRBV29-1 and TRBJ1-1, is SAVISQKPSRDICQRGTSLTIQCQVDSQVTMMFWYRQQPGQSLTLIATANQGSEATYESGFVIDKFPISRPNLTFSTLTVSNMSPEDSSIYLCSVSTGTEAFFGQGTRLTVV.

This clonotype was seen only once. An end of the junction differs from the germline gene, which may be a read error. Here the CDR3 DNA reads TGTGCCAGCAGCCATGGGCAGGGCCTTTCCTACGATGAGCAGTTCTTC. It is translated as CASSHGQGLSYDEQFF. The chain links TRBV4-2 to TRBJ2-1, with D possibly matching TRBD1 (5 bases). This CDR3 has 16 amino acids. CDR1 and CDR2 from the germline V gene are LGHNA and YNFKEQ.

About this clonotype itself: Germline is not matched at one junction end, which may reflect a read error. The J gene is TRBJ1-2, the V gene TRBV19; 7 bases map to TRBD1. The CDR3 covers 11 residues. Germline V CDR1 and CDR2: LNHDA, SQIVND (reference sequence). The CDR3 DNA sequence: TGTACCAGCCTCCTGGGACAGCTTTACACCTTC. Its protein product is CTSLLGQLYTF.

As DNA, the CDR3 is TGCAGTGCTAGAGTTCCGGGGGACTCCTCCGAACAGTACTTC. Its translation is CSARVPGDSSEQYF. J is TRBJ2-7 and V is TRBV20-1, with a weak D call TRBD2 (6 bases). Looked up from germline, CDR1 is DFQATT and CDR2 is SNEGSKA (reference sequence). V shed 1 base and J shed 10 bases, with 20 bases lying between them. There are 14 residues in the CDR3.

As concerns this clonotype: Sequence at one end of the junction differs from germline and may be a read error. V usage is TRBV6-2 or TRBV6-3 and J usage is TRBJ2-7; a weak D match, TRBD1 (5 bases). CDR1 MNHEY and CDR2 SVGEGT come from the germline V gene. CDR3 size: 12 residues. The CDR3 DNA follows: TGTGCTAGCAGCCTAGGACACGCAGAGCAGTACTTC. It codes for CASSLGHAEQYF.

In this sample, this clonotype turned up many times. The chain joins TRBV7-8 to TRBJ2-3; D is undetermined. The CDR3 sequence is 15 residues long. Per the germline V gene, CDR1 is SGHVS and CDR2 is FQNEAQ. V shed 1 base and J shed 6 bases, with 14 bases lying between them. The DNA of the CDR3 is TGTGCCAGCAGCTTAGAGGGCCCGGGCCGGGATACGCAGTATTTT. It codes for CASSLEGPGRDTQYF.

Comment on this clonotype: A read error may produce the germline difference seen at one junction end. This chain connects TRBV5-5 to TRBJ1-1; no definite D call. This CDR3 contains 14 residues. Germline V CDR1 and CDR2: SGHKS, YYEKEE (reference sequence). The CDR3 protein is CTSSPASMNTVAFF. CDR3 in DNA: TGTACCAGCAGCCCCGCTAGCATGAACACTGTAGCTTTCTTT.

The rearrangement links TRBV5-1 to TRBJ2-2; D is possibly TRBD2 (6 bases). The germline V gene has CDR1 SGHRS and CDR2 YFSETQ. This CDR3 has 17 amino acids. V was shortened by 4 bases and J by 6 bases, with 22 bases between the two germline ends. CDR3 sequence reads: CASSRFWDSNRSGELFF. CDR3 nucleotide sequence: TGCGCCAGCAGCCGGTTCTGGGACTCCAATAGGTCCGGGGAGCTGTTTTTT.

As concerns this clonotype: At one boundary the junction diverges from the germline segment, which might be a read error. This CDR3 reads CGALTPQWVGNTDTQYF. CDR3 coding DNA: TGCGGTGCCCTGACTCCCCAATGGGTGGGGAACACAGATACGCAGTATTTT. The genes are TRBV20-1 and TRBJ2-3, with D hard to call. The length of the CDR3 is 17 residues. Per the germline V gene, CDR1 is DFQATT and CDR2 is SNEGSKA (reference sequence).

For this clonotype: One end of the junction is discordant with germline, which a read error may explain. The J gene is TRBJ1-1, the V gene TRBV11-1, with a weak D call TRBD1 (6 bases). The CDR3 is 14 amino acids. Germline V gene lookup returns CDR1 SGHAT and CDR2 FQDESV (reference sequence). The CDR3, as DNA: TGTGCCATCAGCTGGACAGCTGTGAACATTGAAGTTTTCTTT. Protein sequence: CAISWTAVNIEVFF. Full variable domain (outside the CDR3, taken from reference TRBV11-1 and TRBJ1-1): EAEVAQSPRYKITEKSQAVAFWCDPISGHATLYWYRQILGQGPELLVQFQDESVVDDSQLPKDRFSAERLKGVDSTLKIQPAELGDSAMYLCAISWTAVNIEVFFGQGTRLTVV.

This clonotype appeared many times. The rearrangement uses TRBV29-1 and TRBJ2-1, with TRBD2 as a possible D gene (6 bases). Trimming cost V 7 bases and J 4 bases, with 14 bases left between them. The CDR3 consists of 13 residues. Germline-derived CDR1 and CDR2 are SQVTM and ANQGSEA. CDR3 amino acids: CSAGARGYNEQFF. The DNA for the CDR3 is TGCAGCGCGGGAGCACGAGGGTACAATGAGCAGTTCTTC.

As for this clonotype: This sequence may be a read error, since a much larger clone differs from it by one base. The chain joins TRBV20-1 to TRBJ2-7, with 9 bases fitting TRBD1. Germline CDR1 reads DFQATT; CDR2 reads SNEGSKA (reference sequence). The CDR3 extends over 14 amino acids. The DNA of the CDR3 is TGCAATGCTAGACAAACAGGGGGCGGTTACGAGCAGTACTTC. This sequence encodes CNARQTGGGYEQYF.

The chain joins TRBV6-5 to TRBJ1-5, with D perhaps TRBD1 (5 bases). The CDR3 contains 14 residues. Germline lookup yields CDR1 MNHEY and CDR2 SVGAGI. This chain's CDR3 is CVSRTWGIGQPQHF. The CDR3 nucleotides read TGTGTCAGTAGGACATGGGGCATCGGTCAGCCCCAGCATTTT.

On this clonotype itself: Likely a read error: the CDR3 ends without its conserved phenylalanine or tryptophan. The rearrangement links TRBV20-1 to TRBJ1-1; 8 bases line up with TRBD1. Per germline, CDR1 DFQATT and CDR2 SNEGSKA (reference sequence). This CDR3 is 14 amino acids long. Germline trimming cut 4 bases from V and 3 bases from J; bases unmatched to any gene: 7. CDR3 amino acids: CSAKGPGGHTEAFS. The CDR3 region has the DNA TGCAGTGCTAAAGGTCCAGGGGGCCACACTGAAGCTTTCTCT.